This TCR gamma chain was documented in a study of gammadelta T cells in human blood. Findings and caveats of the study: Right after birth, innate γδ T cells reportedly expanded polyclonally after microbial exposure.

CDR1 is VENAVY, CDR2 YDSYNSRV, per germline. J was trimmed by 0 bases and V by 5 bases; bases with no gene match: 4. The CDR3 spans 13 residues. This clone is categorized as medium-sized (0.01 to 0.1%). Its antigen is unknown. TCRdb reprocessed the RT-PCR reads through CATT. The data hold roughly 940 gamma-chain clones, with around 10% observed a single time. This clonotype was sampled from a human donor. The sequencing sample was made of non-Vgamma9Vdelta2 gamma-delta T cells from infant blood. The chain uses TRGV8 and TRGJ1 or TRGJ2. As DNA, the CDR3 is TGTGCCACCTGGGGCCCGAATTATTATAAGAAACTCTTT. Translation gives CATWGPNYYKKLF.